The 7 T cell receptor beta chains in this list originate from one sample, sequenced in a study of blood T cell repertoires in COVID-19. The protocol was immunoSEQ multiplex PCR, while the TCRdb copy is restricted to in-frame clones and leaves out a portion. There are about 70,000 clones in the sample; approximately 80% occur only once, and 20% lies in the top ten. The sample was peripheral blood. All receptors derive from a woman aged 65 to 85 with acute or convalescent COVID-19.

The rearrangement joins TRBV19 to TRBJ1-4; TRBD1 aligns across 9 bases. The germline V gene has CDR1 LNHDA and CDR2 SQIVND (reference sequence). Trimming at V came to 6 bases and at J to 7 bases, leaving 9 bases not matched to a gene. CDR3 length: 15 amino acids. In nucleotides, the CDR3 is TGTGCCAGTAGCGATACAGGGGGCACTCGTGAAAAACTGTTTTTT. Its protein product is CASSDTGGTREKLFF.

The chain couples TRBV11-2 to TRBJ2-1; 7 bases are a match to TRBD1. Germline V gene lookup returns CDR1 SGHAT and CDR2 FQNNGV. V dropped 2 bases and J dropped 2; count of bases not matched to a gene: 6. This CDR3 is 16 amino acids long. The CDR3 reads CASSLFAQGTYNEQFF. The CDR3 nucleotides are TGTGCCAGCAGCTTATTTGCACAGGGGACCTACAATGAGCAGTTCTTC.

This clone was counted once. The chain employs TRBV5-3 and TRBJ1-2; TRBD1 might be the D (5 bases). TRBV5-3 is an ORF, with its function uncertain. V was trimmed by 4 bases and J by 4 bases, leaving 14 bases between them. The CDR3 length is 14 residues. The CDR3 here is CARSPRASPYGYTF. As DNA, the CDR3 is TGTGCCAGAAGCCCCAGGGCTTCCCCCTATGGCTACACCTTC.

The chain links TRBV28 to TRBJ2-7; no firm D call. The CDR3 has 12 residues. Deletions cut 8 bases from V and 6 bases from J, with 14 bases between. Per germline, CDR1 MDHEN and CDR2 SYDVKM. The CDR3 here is CASRVSLGEQYF. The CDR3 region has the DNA TGTGCCAGCCGGGTGAGTTTAGGCGAGCAGTACTTC.

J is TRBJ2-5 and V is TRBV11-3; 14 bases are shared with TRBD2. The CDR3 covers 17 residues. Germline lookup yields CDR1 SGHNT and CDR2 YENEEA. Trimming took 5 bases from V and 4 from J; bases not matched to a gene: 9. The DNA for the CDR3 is TGTGCCAGCAGCCGGACTAGCGGGAGGTGGGGCGGAGAGACCCAGTACTTC. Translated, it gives CASSRTSGRWGGETQYF. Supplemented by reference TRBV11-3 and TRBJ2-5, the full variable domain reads EAGVVQSPRYKIIEKKQPVAFWCNPISGHNTLYWYLQNLGQGPELLIRYENEEAVDDSQLPKDRFSAERLKGVDSTLKIQPAELGDSAVYLCASSRTSGRWGGETQYFGPGTRLLVL.

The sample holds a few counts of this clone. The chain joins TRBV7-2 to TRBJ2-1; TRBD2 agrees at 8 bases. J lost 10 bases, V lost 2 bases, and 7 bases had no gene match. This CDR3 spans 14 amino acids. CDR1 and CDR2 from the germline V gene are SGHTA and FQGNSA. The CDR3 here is CASSLSSGRQEQFF. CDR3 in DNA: TGTGCCAGCAGCTTATCTAGCGGGCGTCAAGAGCAGTTCTTC.

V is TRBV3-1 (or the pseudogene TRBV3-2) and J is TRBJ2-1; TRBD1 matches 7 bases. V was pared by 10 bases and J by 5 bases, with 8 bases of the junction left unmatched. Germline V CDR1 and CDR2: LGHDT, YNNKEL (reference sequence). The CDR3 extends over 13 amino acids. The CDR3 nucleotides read TGTGCCACTTGGGACAGCATTAACAATGAGCAGTTCTTC. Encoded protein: CATWDSINNEQFF.